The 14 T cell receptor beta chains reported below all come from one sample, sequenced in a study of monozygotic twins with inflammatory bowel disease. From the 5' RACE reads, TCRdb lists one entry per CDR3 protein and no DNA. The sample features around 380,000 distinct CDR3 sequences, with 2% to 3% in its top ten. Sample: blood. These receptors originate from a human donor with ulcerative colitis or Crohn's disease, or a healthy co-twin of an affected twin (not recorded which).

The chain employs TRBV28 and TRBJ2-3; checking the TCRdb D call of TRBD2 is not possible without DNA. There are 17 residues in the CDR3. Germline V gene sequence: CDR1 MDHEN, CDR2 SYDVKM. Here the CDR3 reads CASTRGASGRRGDTQYF.

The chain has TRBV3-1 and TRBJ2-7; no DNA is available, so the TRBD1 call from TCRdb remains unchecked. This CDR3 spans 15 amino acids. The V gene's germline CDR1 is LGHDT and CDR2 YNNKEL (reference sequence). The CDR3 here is CASSQEGTPRGEQYF.

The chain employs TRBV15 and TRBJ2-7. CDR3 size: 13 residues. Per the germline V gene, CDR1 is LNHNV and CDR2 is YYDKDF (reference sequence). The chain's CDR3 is CATSRKGTVEQYF.

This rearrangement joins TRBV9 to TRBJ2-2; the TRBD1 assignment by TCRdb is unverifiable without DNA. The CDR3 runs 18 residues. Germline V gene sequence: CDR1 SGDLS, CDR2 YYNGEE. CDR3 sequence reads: CASSPHPPTRKNTGELFF. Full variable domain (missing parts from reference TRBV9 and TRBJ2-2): DSGVTQTPKHLITATGQRVTLRCSPRSGDLSVYWYQQSLDQGLQFLIQYYNGEERAKGNILERFSAQQFPDLHSELNLSSLELGDSALYFCASSPHPPTRKNTGELFFGEGSRLTVL.

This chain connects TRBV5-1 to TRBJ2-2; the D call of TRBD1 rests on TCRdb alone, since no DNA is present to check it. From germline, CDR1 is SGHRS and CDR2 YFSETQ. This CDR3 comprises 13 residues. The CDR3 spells CASSLQGPGELFF. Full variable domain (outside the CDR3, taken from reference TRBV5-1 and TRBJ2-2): KAGVTQTPRYLIKTRGQQVTLSCSPISGHRSVSWYQQTPGQGLQFLFEYFSETQRNKGNFPGRFSGRQFSNSRSEMNVSTLELGDSALYLCASSLQGPGELFFGEGSRLTVL.

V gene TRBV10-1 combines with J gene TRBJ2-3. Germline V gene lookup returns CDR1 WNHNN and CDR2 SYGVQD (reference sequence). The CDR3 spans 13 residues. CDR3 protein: CASQGSLTDTQYF.

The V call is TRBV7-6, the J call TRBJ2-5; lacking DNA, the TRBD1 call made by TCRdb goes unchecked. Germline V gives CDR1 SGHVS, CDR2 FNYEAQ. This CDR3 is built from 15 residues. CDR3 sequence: CASSLTPQYQETQYF.

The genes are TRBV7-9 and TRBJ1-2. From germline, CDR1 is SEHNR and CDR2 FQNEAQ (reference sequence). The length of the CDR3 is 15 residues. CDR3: CASSLYPEDYYGYTF.

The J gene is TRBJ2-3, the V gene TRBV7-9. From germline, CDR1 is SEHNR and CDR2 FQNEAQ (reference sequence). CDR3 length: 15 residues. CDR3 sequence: CASSFPAEAFDTQYF.

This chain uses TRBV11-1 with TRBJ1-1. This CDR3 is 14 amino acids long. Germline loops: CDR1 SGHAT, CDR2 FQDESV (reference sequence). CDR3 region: CASSLLKIPTEAFF.

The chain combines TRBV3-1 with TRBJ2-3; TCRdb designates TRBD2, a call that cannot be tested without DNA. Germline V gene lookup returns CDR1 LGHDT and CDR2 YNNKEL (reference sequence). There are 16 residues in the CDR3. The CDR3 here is CASSLRLAGEPDTQYF.

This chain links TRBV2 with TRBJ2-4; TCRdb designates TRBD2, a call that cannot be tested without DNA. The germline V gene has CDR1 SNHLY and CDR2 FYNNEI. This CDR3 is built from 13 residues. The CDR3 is CASLERDKNIQYF.

The CDR3 spells CASTKIGLAETYEQYF. This rearrangement joins TRBV6-1 to TRBJ2-7; there is no DNA to check the TCRdb D call of TRBD2. Germline V gives CDR1 MNHNS, CDR2 SASEGT. The CDR3 loop spans 16 amino acids.

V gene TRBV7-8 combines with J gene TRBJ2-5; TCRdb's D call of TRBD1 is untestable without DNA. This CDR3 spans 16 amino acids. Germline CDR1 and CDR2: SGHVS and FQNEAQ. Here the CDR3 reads CASSLAVSRGRETQYF.